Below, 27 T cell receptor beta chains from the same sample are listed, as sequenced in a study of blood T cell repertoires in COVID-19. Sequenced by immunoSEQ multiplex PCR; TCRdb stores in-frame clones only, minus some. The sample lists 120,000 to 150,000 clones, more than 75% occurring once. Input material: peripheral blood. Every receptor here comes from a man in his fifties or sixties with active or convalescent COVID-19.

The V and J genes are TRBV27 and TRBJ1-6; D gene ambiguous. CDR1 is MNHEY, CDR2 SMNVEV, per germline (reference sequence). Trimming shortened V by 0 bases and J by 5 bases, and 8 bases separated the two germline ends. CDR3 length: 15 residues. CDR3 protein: CASSLSGADNSPLHF. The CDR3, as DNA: TGTGCCAGCAGTTTATCGGGCGCCGATAATTCACCCCTCCACTTT.

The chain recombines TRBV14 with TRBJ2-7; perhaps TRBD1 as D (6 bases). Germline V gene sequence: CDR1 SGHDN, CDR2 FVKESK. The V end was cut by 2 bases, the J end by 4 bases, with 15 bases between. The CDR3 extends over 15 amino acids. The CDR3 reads CASSQSARGPYEQYF. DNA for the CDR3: TGTGCCAGCAGCCAATCCGCCAGGGGTCCGTACGAGCAGTACTTC. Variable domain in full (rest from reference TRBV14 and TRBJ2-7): EAGVTQFPSHSVIEKGQTVTLRCDPISGHDNLYWYRRVMGKEIKFLLHFVKESKQDESGMPNNRFLAERTGGTYSTLKVQPAELEDSGVYFCASSQSARGPYEQYFGPGTRLTVT.

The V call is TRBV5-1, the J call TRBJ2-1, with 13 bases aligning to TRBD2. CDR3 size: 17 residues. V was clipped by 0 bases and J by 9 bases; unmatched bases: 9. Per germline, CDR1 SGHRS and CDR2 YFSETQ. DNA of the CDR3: TGCGCCAGCAGCTTGGGATCACTAGCGGGAGGGGAGGGTGAGCAGTTCTTC. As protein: CASSLGSLAGGEGEQFF.

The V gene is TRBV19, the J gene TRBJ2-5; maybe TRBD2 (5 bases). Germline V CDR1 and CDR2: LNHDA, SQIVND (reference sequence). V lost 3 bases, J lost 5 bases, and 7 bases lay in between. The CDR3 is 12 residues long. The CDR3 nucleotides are TGTGCCAGTAGTATTAGAGGGGAGACCCAGTACTTC. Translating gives CASSIRGETQYF. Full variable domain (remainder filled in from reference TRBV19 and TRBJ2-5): DGGITQSPKYLFRKEGQNVTLSCEQNLNHDAMYWYRQDPGQGLRLIYYSQIVNDFQKGDIAEGYSVSREKKESFPLTVTSAQKNPTAFYLCASSIRGETQYFGPGTRLLVL.

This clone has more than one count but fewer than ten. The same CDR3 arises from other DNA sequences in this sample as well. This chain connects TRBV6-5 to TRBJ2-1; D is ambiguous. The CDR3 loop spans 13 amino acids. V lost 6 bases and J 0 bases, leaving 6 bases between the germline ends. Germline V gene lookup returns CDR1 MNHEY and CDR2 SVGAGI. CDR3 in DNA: TGTGCCAGCAGCCCCAGCTCCTACAATGAGCAGTTCTTC. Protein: CASSPSSYNEQFF.

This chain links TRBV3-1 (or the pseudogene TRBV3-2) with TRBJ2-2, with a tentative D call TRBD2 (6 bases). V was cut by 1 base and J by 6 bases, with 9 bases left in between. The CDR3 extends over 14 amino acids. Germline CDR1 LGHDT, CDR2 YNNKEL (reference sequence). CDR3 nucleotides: TGTGCCAGCAGCCAAGCCGGGAGATCCGGGGAGCTGTTTTTT. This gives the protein CASSQAGRSGELFF.

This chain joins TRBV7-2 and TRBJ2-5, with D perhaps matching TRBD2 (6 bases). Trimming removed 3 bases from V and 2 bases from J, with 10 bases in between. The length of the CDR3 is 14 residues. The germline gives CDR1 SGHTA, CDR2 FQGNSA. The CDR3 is CASSFRDFQETQYF. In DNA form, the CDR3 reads TGTGCCAGCAGCTTCAGGGACTTTCAAGAGACCCAGTACTTC.

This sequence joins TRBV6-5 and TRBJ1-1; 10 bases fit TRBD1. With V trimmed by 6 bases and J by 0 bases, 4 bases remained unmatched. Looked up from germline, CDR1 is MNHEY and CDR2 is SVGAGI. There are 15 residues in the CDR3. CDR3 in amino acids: CASRRQGALNTEAFF. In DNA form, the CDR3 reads TGTGCCAGCAGGCGACAGGGGGCCCTGAACACTGAAGCTTTCTTT.

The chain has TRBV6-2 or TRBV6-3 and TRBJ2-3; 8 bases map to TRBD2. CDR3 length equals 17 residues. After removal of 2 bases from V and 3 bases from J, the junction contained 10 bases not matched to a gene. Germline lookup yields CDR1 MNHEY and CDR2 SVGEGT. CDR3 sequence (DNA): TGTGCCAGCAGTTACATGGTCTCCGGGAGGGCTACAGATACGCAGTATTTT. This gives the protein CASSYMVSGRATDTQYF.

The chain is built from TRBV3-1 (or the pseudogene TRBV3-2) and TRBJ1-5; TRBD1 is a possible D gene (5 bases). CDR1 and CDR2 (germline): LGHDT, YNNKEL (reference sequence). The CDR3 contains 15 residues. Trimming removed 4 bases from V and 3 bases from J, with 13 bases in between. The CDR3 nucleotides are TGTGCCAGCAGCCCGAGGGGCGGGGTCAATCAGCCCCAGCATTTT. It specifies CASSPRGGVNQPQHF.

CDR3 loop: CASSPYRGTPYEQYF. In DNA form, the CDR3 reads TGTGCCAGCAGCCCTTACAGGGGGACACCCTACGAGCAGTACTTC. This sequence joins TRBV11-1 and TRBJ2-7; 8 nucleotides agree with TRBD1. CDR1 and CDR2 from the germline V gene are SGHAT and FQDESV (reference sequence). Losses at the gene ends were 5 bases for V and 2 bases for J; bases not matched to a gene: 8. CDR3 length: 15 residues.

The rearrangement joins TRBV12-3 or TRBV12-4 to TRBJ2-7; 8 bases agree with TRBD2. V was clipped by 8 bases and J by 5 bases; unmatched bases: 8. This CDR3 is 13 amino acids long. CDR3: CASQRAGGDEQYF. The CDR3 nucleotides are TGTGCCAGCCAACGGGCCGGGGGGGACGAGCAGTACTTC.

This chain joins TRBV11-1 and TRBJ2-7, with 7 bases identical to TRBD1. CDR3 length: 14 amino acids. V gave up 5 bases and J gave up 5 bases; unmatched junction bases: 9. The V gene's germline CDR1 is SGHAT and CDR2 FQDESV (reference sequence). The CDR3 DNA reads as TGTGCCAGCAGCCCGACAGGGAACAGGAACGAGCAGTACTTC. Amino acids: CASSPTGNRNEQYF.

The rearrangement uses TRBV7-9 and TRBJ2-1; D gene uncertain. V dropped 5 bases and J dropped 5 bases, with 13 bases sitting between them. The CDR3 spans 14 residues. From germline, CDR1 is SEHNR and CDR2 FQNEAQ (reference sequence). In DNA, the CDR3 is TGTGCCAGCAGCGCCAGATCTGCGGACAATGAGCAGTTCTTC. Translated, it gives CASSARSADNEQFF.

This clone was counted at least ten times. The chain's CDR3 is CASSLQLGQSEAFF. The CDR3 nucleotides read TGTGCCAGCTCACTGCAACTGGGACAGAGTGAAGCTTTCTTT. This chain joins TRBV18 and TRBJ1-1; 7 bases match TRBD1. Looked up from germline, CDR1 is KGHSH and CDR2 is LQKENI. The CDR3 is 14 amino acids. The J segment lost 7 bases and the V segment lost 4 bases, leaving 9 bases of the junction unmatched.

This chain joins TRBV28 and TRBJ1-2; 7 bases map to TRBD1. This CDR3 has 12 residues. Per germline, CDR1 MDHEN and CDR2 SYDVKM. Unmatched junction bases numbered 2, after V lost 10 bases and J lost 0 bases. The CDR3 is CATGTANYGYTF. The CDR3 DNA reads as TGTGCCACAGGGACAGCTAACTATGGCTACACCTTC.

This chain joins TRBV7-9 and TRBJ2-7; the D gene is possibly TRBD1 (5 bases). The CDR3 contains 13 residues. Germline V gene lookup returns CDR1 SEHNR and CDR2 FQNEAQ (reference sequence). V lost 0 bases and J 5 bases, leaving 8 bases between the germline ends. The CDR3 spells CASSLATGHEQYF. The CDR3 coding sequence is TGTGCCAGCAGCTTAGCTACAGGCCACGAGCAGTACTTC. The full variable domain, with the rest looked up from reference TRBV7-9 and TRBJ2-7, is DTGVSQNPRHKITKRGQNVTFRCDPISEHNRLYWYRQTLGQGPEFLTYFQNEAQLEKSRLLSDRFSAERPKGSFSTLEIQRTEQGDSAMYLCASSLATGHEQYFGPGTRLTVT.

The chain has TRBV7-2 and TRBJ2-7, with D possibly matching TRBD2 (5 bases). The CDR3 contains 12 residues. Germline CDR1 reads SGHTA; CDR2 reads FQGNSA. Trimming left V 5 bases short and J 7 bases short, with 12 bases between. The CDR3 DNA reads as TGTGCCAGCAGCCGACTACCGACTGAGCAGTACTTC. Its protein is CASSRLPTEQYF.

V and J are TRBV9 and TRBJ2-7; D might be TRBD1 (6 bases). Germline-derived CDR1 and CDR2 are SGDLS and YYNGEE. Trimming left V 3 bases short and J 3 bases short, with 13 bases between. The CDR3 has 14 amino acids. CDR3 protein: CASSDRDIGYEQYF. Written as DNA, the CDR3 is TGTGCCAGCAGCGACCGGGACATAGGCTACGAGCAGTACTTC.

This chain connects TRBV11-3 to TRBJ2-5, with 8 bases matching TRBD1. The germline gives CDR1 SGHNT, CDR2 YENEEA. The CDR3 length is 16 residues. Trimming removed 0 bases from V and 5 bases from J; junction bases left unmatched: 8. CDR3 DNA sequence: TGTGCCAGCAGCTTAGACGGGACAGGCCCGGCGGAGACCCAGTACTTC. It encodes CASSLDGTGPAETQYF.

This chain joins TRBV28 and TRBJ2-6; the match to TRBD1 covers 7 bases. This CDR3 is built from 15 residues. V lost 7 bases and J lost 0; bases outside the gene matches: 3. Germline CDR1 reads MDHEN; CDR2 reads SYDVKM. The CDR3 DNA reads TGTGCCAGCACAAACAGGGGCTCTGGGGCCAACGTCCTGACTTTC. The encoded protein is CASTNRGSGANVLTF.

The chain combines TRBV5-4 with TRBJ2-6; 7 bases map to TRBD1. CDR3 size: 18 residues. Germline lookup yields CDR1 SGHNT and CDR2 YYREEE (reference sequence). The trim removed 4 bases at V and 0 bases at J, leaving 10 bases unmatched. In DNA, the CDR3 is TGTGCCAGCAGCCCTACTCCGGGACAGCTCTCTGGGGCCAACGTCCTGACTTTC. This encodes CASSPTPGQLSGANVLTF.

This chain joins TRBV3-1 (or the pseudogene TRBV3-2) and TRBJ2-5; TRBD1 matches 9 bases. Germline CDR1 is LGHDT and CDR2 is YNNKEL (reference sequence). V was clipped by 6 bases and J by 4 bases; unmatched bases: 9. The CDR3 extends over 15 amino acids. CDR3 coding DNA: TGTGCCAGCAGTCCCCCTTCGACAGGGGGAGAGACCCAGTACTTC. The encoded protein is CASSPPSTGGETQYF.

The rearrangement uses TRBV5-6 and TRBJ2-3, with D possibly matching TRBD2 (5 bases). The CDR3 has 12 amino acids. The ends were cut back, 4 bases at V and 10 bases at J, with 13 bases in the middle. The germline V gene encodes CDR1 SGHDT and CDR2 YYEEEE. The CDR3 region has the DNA TGTGCCAGCAGCCCCTTACGAGGGTCGCAGTATTTT. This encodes CASSPLRGSQYF.

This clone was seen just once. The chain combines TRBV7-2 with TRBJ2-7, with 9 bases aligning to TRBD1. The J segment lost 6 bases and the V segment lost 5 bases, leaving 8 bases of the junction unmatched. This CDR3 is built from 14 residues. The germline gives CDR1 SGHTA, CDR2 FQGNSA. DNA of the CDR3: TGTGCCAGCAGCCGGGACAGGGCGGAAGGCGAGCAGTACTTC. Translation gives CASSRDRAEGEQYF.

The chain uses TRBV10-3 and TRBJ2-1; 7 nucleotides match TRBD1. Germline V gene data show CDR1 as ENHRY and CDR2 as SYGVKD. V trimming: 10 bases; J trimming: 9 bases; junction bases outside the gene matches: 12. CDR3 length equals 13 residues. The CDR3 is CATNRGLDGEQFF. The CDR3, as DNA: TGTGCCACCAATAGGGGGCTAGACGGTGAGCAGTTCTTC.

The CDR3 DNA follows: TGTGCCACCAGTGATTTCGACCGACAGGGATCAGATACGCAGTATTTT. This encodes CATSDFDRQGSDTQYF. The chain recombines TRBV24-1 with TRBJ2-3; 7 bases fit TRBD1. Trimming at V came to 1 base and at J to 4 bases, leaving 7 bases not matched to a gene. CDR3 length: 16 amino acids. Germline loops: CDR1 KGHDR, CDR2 SFDVKD.